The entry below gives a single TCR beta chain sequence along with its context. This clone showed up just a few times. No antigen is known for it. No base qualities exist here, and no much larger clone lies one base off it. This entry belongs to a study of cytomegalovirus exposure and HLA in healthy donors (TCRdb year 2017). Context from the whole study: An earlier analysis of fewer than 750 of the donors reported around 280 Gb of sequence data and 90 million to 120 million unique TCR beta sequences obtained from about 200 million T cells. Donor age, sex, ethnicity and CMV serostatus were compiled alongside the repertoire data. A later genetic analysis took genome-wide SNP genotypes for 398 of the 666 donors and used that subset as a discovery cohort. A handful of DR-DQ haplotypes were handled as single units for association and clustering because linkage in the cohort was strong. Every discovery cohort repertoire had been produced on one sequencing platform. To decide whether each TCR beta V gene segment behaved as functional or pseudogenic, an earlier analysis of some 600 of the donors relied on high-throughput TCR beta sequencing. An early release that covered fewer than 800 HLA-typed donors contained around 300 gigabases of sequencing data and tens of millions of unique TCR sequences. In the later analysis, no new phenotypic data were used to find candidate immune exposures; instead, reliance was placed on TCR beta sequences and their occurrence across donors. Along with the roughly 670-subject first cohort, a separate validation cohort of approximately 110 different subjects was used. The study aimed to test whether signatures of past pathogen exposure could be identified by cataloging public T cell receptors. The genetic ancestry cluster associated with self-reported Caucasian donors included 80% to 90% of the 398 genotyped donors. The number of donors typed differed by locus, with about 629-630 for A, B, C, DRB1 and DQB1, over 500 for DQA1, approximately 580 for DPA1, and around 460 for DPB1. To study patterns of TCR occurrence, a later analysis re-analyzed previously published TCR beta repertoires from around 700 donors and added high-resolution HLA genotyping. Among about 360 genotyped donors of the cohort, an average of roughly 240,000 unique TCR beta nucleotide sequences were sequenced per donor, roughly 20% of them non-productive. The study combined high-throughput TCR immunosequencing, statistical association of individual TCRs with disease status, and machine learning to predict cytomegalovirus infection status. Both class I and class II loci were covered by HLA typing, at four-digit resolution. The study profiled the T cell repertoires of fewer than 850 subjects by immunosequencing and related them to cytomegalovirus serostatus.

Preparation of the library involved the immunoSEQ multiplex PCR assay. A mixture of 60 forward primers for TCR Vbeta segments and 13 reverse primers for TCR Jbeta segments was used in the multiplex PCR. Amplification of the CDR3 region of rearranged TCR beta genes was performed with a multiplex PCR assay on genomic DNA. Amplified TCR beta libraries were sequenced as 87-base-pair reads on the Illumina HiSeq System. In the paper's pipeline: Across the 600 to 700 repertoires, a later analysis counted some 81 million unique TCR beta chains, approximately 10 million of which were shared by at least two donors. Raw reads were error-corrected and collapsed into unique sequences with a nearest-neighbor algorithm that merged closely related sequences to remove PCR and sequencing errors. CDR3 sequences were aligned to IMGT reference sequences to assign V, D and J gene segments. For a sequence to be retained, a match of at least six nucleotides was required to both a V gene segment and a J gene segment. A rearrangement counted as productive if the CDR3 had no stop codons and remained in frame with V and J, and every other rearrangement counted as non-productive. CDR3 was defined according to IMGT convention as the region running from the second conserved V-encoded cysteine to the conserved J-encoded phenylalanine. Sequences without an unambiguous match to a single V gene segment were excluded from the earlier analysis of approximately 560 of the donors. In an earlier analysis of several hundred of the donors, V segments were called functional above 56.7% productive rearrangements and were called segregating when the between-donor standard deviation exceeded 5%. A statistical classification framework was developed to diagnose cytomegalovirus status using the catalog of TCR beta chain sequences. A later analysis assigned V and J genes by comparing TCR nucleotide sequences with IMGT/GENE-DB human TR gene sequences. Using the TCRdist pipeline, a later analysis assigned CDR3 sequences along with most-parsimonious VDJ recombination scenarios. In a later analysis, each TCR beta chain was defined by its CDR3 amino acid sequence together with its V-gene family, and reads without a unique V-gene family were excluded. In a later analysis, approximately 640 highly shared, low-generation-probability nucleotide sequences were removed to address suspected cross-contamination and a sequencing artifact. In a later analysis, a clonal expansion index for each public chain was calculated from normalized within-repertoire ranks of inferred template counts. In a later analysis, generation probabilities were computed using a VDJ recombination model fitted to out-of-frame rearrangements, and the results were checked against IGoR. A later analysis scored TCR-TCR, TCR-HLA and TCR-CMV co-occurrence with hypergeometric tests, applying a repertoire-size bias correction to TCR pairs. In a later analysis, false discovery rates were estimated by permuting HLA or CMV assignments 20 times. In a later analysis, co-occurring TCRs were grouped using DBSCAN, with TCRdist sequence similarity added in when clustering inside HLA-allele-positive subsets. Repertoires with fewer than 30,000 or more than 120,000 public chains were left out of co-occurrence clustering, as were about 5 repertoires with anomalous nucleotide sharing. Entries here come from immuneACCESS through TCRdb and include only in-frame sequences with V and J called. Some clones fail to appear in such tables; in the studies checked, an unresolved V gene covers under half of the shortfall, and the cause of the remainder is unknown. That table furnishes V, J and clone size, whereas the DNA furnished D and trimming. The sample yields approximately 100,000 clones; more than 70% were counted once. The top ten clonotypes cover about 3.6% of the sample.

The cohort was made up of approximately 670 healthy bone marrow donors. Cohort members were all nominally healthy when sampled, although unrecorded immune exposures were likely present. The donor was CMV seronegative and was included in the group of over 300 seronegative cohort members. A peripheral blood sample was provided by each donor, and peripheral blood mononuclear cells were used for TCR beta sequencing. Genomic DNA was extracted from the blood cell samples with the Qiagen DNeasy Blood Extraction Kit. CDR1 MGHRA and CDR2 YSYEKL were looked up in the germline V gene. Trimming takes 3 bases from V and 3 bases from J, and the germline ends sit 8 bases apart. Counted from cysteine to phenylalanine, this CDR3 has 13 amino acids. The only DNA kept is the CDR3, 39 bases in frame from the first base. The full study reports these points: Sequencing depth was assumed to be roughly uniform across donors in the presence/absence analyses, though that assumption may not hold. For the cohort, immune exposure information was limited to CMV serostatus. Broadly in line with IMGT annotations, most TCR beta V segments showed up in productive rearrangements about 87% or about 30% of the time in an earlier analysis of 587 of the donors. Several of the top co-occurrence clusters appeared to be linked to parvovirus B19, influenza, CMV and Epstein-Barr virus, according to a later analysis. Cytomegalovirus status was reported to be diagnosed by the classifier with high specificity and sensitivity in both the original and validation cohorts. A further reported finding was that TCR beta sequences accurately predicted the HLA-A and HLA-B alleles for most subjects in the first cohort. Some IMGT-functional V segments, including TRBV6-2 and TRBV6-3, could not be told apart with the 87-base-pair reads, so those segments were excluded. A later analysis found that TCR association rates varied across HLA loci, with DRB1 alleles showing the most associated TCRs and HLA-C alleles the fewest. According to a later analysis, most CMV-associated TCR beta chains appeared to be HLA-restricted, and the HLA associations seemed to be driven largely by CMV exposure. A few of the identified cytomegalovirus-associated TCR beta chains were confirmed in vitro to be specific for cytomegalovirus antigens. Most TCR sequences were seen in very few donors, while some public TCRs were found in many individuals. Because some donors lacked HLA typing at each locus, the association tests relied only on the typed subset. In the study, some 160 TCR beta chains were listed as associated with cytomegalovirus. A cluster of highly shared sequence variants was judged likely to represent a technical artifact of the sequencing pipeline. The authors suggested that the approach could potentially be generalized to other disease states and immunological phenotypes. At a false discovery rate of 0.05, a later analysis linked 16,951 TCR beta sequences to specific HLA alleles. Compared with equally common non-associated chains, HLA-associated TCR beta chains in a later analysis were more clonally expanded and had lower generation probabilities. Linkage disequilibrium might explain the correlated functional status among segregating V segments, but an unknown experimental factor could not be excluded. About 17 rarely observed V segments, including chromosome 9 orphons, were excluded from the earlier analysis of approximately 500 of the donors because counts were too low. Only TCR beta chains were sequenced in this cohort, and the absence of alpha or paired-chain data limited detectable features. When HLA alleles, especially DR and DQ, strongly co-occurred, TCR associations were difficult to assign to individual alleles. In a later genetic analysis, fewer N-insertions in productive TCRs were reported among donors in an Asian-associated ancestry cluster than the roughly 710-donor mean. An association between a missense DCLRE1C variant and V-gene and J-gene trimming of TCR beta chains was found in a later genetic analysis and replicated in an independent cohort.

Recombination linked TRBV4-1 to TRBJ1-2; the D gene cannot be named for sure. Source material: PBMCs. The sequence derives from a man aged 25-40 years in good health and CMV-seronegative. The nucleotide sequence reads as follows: TGCGCCAGCAGCCATGGTTTAGACTATGGCTACACCTTC. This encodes CASSHGLDYGYTF.